Sequencing of this TCR beta chain was carried out in a study of cytomegalovirus exposure and HLA in healthy donors. Losses at the gene ends were 4 bases for V and 3 bases for J; bases not matched to a gene: 3. The CDR3 is 13 residues long. Germline lookup yields CDR1 SGHDT and CDR2 YYEEEE. The PCR made use of 60 Vbeta and 13 Jbeta primers. Libraries were prepared by immunoSEQ multiplex PCR; TCRdb keeps only in-frame clonotypes and omits some of them. The sample includes about 160,000 clones, less than 90% seen only once; the top ten take about 2%. The sequence was obtained from a woman aged 18 to 35 in good health and CMV-seronegative. The sample taken for sequencing was PBMCs. The V and J genes are TRBV5-6 and TRBJ1-2; TRBD1 matches 7 bases. The CDR3 sequence: CASSAGTDYGYTF. The CDR3 nucleotides read TGTGCCAGCAGCGCCGGGACAGACTATGGCTACACCTTC.